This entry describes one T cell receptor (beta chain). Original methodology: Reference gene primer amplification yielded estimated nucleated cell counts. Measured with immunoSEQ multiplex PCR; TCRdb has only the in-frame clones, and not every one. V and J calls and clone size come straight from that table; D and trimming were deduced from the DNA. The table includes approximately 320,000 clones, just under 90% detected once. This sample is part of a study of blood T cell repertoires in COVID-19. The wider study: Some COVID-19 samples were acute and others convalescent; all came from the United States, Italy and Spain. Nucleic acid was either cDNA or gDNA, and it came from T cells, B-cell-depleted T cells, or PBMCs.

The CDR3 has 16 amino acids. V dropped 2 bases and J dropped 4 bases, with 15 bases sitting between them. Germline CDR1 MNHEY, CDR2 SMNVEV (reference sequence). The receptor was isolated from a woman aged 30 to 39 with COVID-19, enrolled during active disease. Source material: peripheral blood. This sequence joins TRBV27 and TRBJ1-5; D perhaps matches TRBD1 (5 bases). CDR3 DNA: TGTGCCAGCAGTTTAGTGGCAGGGCTGAGAAATCAGCCCCAGCATTTT. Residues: CASSLVAGLRNQPQHF.